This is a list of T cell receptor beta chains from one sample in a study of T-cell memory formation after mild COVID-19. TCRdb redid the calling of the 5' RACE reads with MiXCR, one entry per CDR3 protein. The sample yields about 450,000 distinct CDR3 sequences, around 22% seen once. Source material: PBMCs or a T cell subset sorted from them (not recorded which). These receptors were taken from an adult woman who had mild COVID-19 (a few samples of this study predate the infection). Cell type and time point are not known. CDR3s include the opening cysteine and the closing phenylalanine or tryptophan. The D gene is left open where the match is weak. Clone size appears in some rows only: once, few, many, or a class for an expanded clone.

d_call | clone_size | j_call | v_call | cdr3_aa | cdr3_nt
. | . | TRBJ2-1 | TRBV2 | CASSVQRFSYNEQFF | TGTGCCAGCAGTGTGCAGCGGTTCTCCTACAATGAGCAGTTCTTC
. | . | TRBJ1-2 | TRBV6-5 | CASSYSKGNYGYTF | TGTGCCAGCAGTTACTCGAAGGGAAACTATGGCTACACCTTC
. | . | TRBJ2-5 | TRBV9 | CASSAAGQETQYF | TGTGCCAGCAGCGCAGCAGGCCAAGAGACCCAGTACTTC
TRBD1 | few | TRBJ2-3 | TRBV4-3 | CASSQLSGTAADTQYF | TGCGCCAGCAGCCAGCTATCCGGGACAGCTGCAGATACGCAGTATTTT
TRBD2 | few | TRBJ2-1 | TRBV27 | CASSHPGLAGNEQFF | TGTGCCAGCAGTCACCCGGGACTAGCGGGTAATGAGCAGTTCTTC
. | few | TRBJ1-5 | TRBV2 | CASSAQGRSAPNQPQHF | TGTGCCAGCAGCGCACAGGGAAGGTCGGCCCCTAATCAGCCCCAGCATTTT
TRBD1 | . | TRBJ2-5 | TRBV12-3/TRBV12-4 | CASSFQGAAETQYF | TGTGCCAGCAGTTTCCAGGGGGCGGCGGAGACCCAGTACTTC
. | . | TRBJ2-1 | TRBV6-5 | CASSYSSAGAAARNEQFF | TGTGCCAGCAGTTACTCCTCTGCCGGGGCAGCAGCGCGAAATGAGCAGTTCTTC
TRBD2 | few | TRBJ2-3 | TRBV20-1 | CSARDLLAGVENTAADTQYF | TGCAGTGCTAGAGATCTCCTAGCGGGAGTAGAGAACACAGCCGCAGATACGCAGTATTTT
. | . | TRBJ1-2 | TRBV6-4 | CASSPGTDNYGYTF | TGTGCCAGCAGTCCGGGAACAGATAACTATGGCTACACCTTC
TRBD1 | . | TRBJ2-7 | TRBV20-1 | CSAQGGTGSGEQYF | TGCAGTGCTCAAGGCGGGACAGGGAGCGGCGAGCAGTACTTC
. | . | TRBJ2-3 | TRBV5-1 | CASSFEALTSTDTQYF | TGCGCCAGCAGCTTTGAAGCGTTGACTAGCACAGATACGCAGTATTTT
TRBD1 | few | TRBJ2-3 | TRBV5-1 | CASSATPDRVTDTQYF | TGCGCCAGCAGCGCTACTCCGGACAGGGTGACAGATACGCAGTATTTT
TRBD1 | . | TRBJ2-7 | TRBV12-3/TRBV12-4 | CASSPDRATSYEQYF | TGTGCCAGCAGCCCCGACAGGGCGACTTCGTACGAGCAGTACTTC
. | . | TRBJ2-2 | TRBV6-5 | CASRPIGGELFF | TGTGCCAGCAGACCCATAGGCGGGGAGCTGTTTTTT
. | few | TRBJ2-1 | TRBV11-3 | CASSLPSVGGGADEQFF | TGTGCCAGCAGCTTACCATCGGTGGGGGGGGGCGCCGATGAGCAGTTCTTC
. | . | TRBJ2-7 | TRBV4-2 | CASSQDRGREAHEQYF | TGTGCCAGCAGCCAAGATAGGGGGCGGGAGGCCCACGAGCAGTACTTC
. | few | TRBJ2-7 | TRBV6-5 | CASSSTGLAYEQYF | TGTGCCAGCAGCTCTACAGGGTTGGCCTACGAGCAGTACTTC
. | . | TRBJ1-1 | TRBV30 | CAWTNTEAFF | TGTGCCTGGACGAACACTGAAGCTTTCTTT
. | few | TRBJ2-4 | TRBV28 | CASSFLRRAKNIQYF | TGTGCCAGCAGTTTCTTGCGGAGAGCCAAAAACATTCAGTACTTC
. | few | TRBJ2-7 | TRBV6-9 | CASMAVPTEQYF | TGTGCCAGCATGGCGGTTCCTACAGAGCAGTACTTC
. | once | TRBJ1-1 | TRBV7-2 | CASSLTRDLNTEAFF | TGTGCCAGCAGCTTAACTCGAGACCTGAACACTGAAGCTTTCTTT
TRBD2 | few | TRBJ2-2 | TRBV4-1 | CASSQEDSGTSNTGELFF | TGCGCCAGCAGCCAAGAGGATAGCGGGACTTCGAACACCGGGGAGCTGTTTTTT
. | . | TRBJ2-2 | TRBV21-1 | CASSKEPHTGELFF | TGTGCCAGCAGCAAAGAACCACACACCGGGGAGCTGTTTTTT
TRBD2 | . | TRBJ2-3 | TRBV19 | CASSIGRMRGLASDTQYF | TGTGCCAGTAGTATAGGCCGTATGAGGGGACTAGCATCAGATACGCAGTATTTT
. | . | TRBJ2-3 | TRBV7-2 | CASSAEVSPGGTQYF | TGTGCCAGCAGCGCTGAGGTTTCCCCCGGGGGAACGCAGTATTTT
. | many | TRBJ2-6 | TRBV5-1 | CASSLGGSGANVLTF | TGTGCCAGCAGCTTAGGGGGCTCTGGGGCCAACGTCCTGACTTTC
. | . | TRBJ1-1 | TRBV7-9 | CASSLDGDVGEAFF | TGTGCCAGCAGCTTAGACGGGGATGTGGGTGAAGCTTTCTTT
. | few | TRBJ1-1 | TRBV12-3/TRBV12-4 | CASSLWEVRDTEAFF | TGTGCCAGCAGTTTATGGGAAGTGAGAGACACTGAAGCTTTCTTT
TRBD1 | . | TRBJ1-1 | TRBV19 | CASSMGQENTEAFF | TGTGCCAGTAGTATGGGACAGGAGAACACTGAAGCTTTCTTT
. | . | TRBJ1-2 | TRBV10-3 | CAINTGEQYYGYTF | TGTGCCATCAACACCGGAGAGCAATACTATGGCTACACCTTC
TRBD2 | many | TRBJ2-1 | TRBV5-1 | CASSLVAGASHEQFF | TGCGCCAGCAGCTTGGTAGCGGGAGCTTCGCATGAGCAGTTCTTC
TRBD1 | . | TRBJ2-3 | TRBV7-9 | CASSRPGQSTDTQYF | TGTGCCAGCAGCAGGCCGGGACAGAGCACAGATACGCAGTATTTT
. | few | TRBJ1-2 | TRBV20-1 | CSAREGSGGNGYTF | TGCAGTGCTAGAGAAGGGAGTGGGGGTAATGGCTACACCTTC
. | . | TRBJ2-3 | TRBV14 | CASSQIRQALDTQYF | TGTGCCAGCAGCCAAATCAGGCAGGCGCTAGATACGCAGTATTTT
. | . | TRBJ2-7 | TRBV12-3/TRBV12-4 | CASGPDLFATRVYEQYF | TGTGCCAGCGGGCCCGACCTTTTCGCCACCCGCGTCTACGAGCAGTACTTC
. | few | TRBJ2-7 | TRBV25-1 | CASSDAGVQPVFEQYF | TGTGCCAGCAGTGACGCAGGGGTTCAACCCGTCTTCGAGCAGTACTTC
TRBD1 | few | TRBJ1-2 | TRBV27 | CASSPTGLSYGYTF | TGTGCCAGCAGTCCGACAGGGTTATCCTATGGCTACACCTTC
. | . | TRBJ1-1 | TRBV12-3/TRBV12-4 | CASSFGKGMAFF | TGTGCCAGCAGTTTCGGTAAAGGGATGGCTTTCTTT
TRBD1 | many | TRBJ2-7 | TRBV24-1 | CATGRTGGIEQYF | TGTGCCACCGGGCGGACAGGGGGCATCGAGCAGTACTTC
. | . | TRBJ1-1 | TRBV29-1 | CSGGGSGGTEAFF | TGCAGCGGCGGGGGGTCGGGCGGCACTGAAGCTTTCTTT
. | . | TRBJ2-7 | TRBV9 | CASSVASSYEQYF | TGTGCCAGCAGCGTAGCTAGCTCCTACGAGCAGTACTTC
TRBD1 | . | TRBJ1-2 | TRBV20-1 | CSARQRTGDVGYTF | TGCAGTGCTAGGCAGCGGACAGGGGACGTGGGCTACACCTTC
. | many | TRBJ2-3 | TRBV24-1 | CATSGGQGFGATQYF | TGTGCCACCAGTGGGGGCCAGGGGTTTGGGGCTACGCAGTATTTT
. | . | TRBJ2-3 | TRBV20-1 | CSARDMGLSTDTQYF | TGCAGTGCTAGAGATATGGGTTTAAGCACAGATACGCAGTATTTT
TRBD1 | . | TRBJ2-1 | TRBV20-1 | CSARATQGAGYNEQFF | TGCAGTGCTAGAGCCACACAGGGGGCTGGCTACAATGAGCAGTTCTTC
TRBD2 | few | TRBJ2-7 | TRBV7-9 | CASSLLPRLAGDMSYEQYF | TGTGCCAGCAGCTTACTCCCCCGACTAGCGGGAGATATGTCCTACGAGCAGTACTTC
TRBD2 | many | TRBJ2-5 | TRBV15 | CATSTRAGEETQYF | TGTGCCACCAGCACACGAGCGGGAGAAGAGACCCAGTACTTC
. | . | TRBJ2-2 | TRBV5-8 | CASSYASRELFF | TGTGCCAGCAGCTATGCGAGCAGGGAGCTGTTTTTT
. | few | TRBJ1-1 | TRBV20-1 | CSARDYRRLNTEAFF | TGCAGTGCTAGAGATTACCGGAGATTGAACACTGAAGCTTTCTTT
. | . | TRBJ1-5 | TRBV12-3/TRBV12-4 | CASKAGSGGQPQHF | TGTGCCAGCAAGGCCGGCTCAGGAGGTCAGCCCCAGCATTTT
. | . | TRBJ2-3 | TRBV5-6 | CASSLERLGGTQYF | TGTGCCAGCAGCTTAGAGCGCCTGGGCGGTACGCAGTATTTT
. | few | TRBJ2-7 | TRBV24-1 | CATSDYQKQYF | TGTGCCACCAGTGATTATCAGAAGCAGTACTTC
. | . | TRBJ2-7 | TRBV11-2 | CASSLGKLYEQYF | TGTGCCAGCAGCTTAGGGAAGCTCTACGAGCAGTACTTC